Listed below are T cell receptor beta chains from one sample, sequenced in a study of human thymus T cells. Using immunoSEQ multiplex PCR, the repertoire was profiled, and TCRdb retains in-frame clones only, with some absent. The repertoire holds over 35,000 clones, with roughly 94% as singletons. The sample was blood. The receptors stem from a boy younger than two with a congenital heart defect but otherwise immunologically healthy. CDR3s include the opening cysteine and the closing phenylalanine or tryptophan. The D gene is left open where the match is weak.

J gene: TRBJ2-3; V gene: TRBV7-6; D gene: -; CDR3 length: 17; CDR3 protein: CASSLGVTSSSTDTQYF
J gene: TRBJ2-2; V gene: TRBV7-7; D gene: TRBD2; CDR3 length: 15; CDR3 protein: CASSSTSGGTGELFF
J gene: TRBJ2-3; V gene: TRBV4-2; D gene: TRBD2; CDR3 length: 15; CDR3 protein: CASSQVGLGEDTQYF
J gene: TRBJ1-6; V gene: TRBV6-5; D gene: -; CDR3 length: 13; CDR3 protein: CASSGQGIRRLHF
J gene: TRBJ2-2; V gene: TRBV4-1; D gene: TRBD2; CDR3 length: 17; CDR3 protein: CASSQDNGGADTGELFF
J gene: TRBJ1-6; V gene: TRBV5-5; D gene: TRBD1; CDR3 length: 16; CDR3 protein: CASSRDSALVESPLHF
J gene: TRBJ2-2; V gene: TRBV5-4; D gene: TRBD2; CDR3 length: 14; CDR3 protein: CASSSALAAGELFF
J gene: TRBJ2-1; V gene: TRBV6-6; D gene: TRBD2; CDR3 length: 15; CDR3 protein: CASSSGTSGGNEQFF
J gene: TRBJ2-3; V gene: TRBV5-1; D gene: TRBD2; CDR3 length: 14; CDR3 protein: CASSLAGSTDTQYF
J gene: TRBJ2-7; V gene: TRBV7-2; D gene: -; CDR3 length: 13; CDR3 protein: CASSLPPLTEQYF
J gene: TRBJ2-7; V gene: TRBV6-6; D gene: TRBD1; CDR3 length: 16; CDR3 protein: CASSYPEDRGDNEQYF
J gene: TRBJ2-7; V gene: TRBV11-2; D gene: -; CDR3 length: 15; CDR3 protein: CASSLEGTASYEQYF
J gene: TRBJ1-1; V gene: TRBV4-1; D gene: -; CDR3 length: 12; CDR3 protein: CASSQARTEAFF
J gene: TRBJ1-4; V gene: TRBV5-5; D gene: -; CDR3 length: 13; CDR3 protein: CATRTGFNEKLFF
J gene: TRBJ2-3; V gene: TRBV19; D gene: TRBD2; CDR3 length: 14; CDR3 protein: CASRLGTSVGTQYF